Below are 19 T cell receptor beta chains sequenced from a single sample in a study of identifying expanded T cells in peripheral blood. Produced via immunoSEQ multiplex PCR; TCRdb's table is partial and in-frame only. This table holds more than 85,000 clones, around 90% found once. The sequenced sample consisted of blood. These receptor sequences come from a person between 18 and 75 years old in good health.

The rearrangement joins TRBV7-3 to TRBJ2-1; D is ambiguous. CDR3 size: 13 residues. V was pared by 4 bases and J by 5 bases, with 9 bases between. The germline V gene encodes CDR1 SGHTA and CDR2 FQGTGA. The CDR3 is CASSSSEHNEQFF. The CDR3 nucleotides read TGTGCCAGCAGCTCATCGGAGCACAATGAGCAGTTCTTC.

The chain combines TRBV6-5 with TRBJ2-1; TRBD2 aligns across 9 bases. Germline-derived CDR1 and CDR2 are MNHEY and SVGAGI. The junction had 13 bases not matched to a gene; V was cut back by 6 bases and J by 10 bases. This CDR3 comprises 15 residues. The CDR3 nucleotides are TGTGCCAGCAGCCCGGGACTAGCCGTAGTCGGGGAGCAGTTCTTC. As protein: CASSPGLAVVGEQFF.

The V and J genes are TRBV5-1 and TRBJ2-1; 10 nucleotides line up with TRBD2. In germline, CDR1 is SGHRS, CDR2 YFSETQ. The V segment lost 7 bases and the J segment 9 bases; nucleotides outside the gene matches: 7. The CDR3 runs to 13 residues. CDR3 nucleotides: TGCGCCAGCCTAGCGGGAGATAGTGGTGAGCAGTTCTTC. It specifies CASLAGDSGEQFF.

This chain joins TRBV7-2 and TRBJ2-2; perhaps TRBD1 as D (6 bases). V lost 4 bases and J lost 9, with 15 bases in between. The CDR3 is made up of 14 amino acids. Germline V gives CDR1 SGHTA, CDR2 FQGNSA. The CDR3 nucleotides read TGTGCCAGCAGCTCGGGACATACAAGAAGGGAGCTGTTTTTT. Amino acid sequence: CASSSGHTRRELFF.

The chain recombines TRBV9 with TRBJ2-5; no firm D call. The V gene's germline CDR1 is SGDLS and CDR2 YYNGEE. V dropped 0 bases and J dropped 5 bases, with 2 bases sitting between them. CDR3 size: 11 residues. CDR3 sequence (DNA): TGTGCCAGCAGCGTAGAGGAGACCCAGTACTTC. Translating it yields CASSVEETQYF.

The chain has TRBV28 and TRBJ1-2; unclear D gene. V lost 10 bases and J 3 bases, leaving 6 bases between the germline ends. CDR1 MDHEN and CDR2 SYDVKM come from the germline V gene. The CDR3 extends over 10 amino acids. The CDR3 bases are TGTGCCACCCGGGACTATGGCTACACCTTC. Translating gives CATRDYGYTF.

The chain couples TRBV11-2 to TRBJ2-3; no definite D call. The CDR3 loop spans 14 amino acids. Trimming took 0 bases from V and 3 from J, leaving 7 bases between them. Germline CDR1 is SGHAT and CDR2 is FQNNGV. The CDR3 nucleotides are TGTGCCAGCAGCTTAGATCTACGGACAGATACGCAGTATTTT. It yields the protein CASSLDLRTDTQYF.

The rearrangement uses TRBV5-1 and TRBJ1-1; 7 nucleotides line up with TRBD1. The CDR3 totals 15 residues. The germline gives CDR1 SGHRS, CDR2 YFSETQ. The trim removed 0 bases at V and 4 bases at J, leaving 6 bases unmatched. This chain's CDR3 is CASSLVGQGVTEAFF. DNA of the CDR3: TGCGCCAGCAGCTTGGTCGGGCAGGGGGTCACTGAAGCTTTCTTT.

In DNA form, the CDR3 reads TGTGCCAGCAGCTCGGGACTAGCGGGCCGAATGTACTTC. It codes for CASSSGLAGRMYF. The chain has TRBV27 and TRBJ2-4; 12 nucleotides line up with TRBD2. From germline, CDR1 is MNHEY and CDR2 SMNVEV (reference sequence). The CDR3 extends over 13 amino acids. The V gene end was trimmed by 6 bases and the J gene end by 15 bases; junction bases not matched to a gene: 9.

The chain uses TRBV7-3 and TRBJ1-5; D call uncertain. The CDR3 is 15 residues long. Germline V gene data show CDR1 as SGHTA and CDR2 as FQGTGA. Trimming cost V 5 bases and J 1 base, with 12 bases left between them. CDR3: CASSPRGRSNQPQHF. The CDR3 nucleotides read TGTGCCAGCAGCCCACGAGGGAGGAGCAATCAGCCCCAGCATTTT.

The chain couples TRBV4-1 to TRBJ1-2, with 7 positions matching TRBD1. The CDR3 contains 14 residues. Trimming cost V 0 bases and J 4 bases; bases outside gene matches: 2. Germline loops: CDR1 MGHRA, CDR2 YSYEKL. The CDR3 protein is CASSQEDRSYGYTF. The CDR3 DNA follows: TGCGCCAGCAGCCAAGAGGACAGGAGCTATGGCTACACCTTC.

V is TRBV21-1 and J is TRBJ2-3; TRBD2 is taken as the D call from the table, unchecked against the DNA. TRBV21-1 corresponds to a pseudogene. The CDR3 is made up of 14 amino acids. This chain's CDR3 is CASSQGTSSDTQYF. The CDR3 region has the DNA TGTGCCAGCAGCCAAGGGACTAGCTCAGATACGCAGTATTTT.

The chain's CDR3 is CASSYSKTYEQYF. The CDR3, as DNA: TGTGCCAGCAGTTACTCGAAGACCTACGAGCAGTACTTC. This sequence joins TRBV6-5 and TRBJ2-7; D unclear. This CDR3 is built from 13 residues. V gave up 0 bases and J gave up 2 bases, with 5 bases separating them. Germline V gives CDR1 MNHEY, CDR2 SVGAGI.

The CDR3 sequence is CASTEGGTGVPLHF. The CDR3 nucleotides are TGTGCCAGTACCGAGGGGGGGACAGGCGTACCCCTCCACTTT. The chain links TRBV19 to TRBJ1-6; 8 bases fit TRBD1. Germline lookup yields CDR1 LNHDA and CDR2 SQIVND (reference sequence). The junction had 11 bases not matched to a gene; V was cut back by 7 bases and J by 12 bases. The CDR3 contains 14 residues.

The CDR3 protein is CASSIPGHDYGYTF. The DNA for the CDR3 is TGTGCCAGTAGTATACCTGGGCACGATTATGGCTACACCTTC. The V and J genes are TRBV19 and TRBJ1-2, with D unresolved. The CDR3 spans 14 residues. In germline, CDR1 is LNHDA, CDR2 SQIVND (reference sequence). V lost 2 bases and J lost 5, with 12 bases in between.

This chain joins TRBV25-1 and TRBJ1-5; D not certain. V was shortened by 4 bases and J by 0 bases, with 7 bases between the two germline ends. This CDR3 has 14 amino acids. Germline V gene data show CDR1 as MGHDK and CDR2 as SYGVNS. The CDR3 nucleotides are TGTGCCAGCAGTGGACCTCTTAGCAATCAGCCCCAGCATTTT. This gives the protein CASSGPLSNQPQHF.

The genes are TRBV5-4 and TRBJ2-5; 7 bases fit TRBD1. Germline V gives CDR1 SGHNT, CDR2 YYREEE (reference sequence). The CDR3 runs 16 residues. The V gene end was trimmed by 3 bases and the J gene end by 3 bases; junction bases not matched to a gene: 11. CDR3 region: CASSWGPQGVEETQYF. Here the CDR3 DNA reads TGTGCCAGCAGCTGGGGACCCCAGGGGGTTGAAGAGACCCAGTACTTC.

The V call is TRBV6-1, the J call TRBJ1-1; tentative D call: TRBD1 (6 bases). CDR3 length equals 15 residues. Germline assignment: CDR1 MNHNS and CDR2 SASEGT. Trimming took off 3 bases at V and 5 bases at J, with 16 bases between the two ends. The CDR3: CASSDYRAFRTEAFF. The CDR3 nucleotides read TGTGCCAGCAGTGATTACAGGGCCTTCAGGACTGAAGCTTTCTTT.

This CDR3 reads CSVGTGRNQPQHF. For the CDR3, the DNA is TGCAGCGTTGGGACAGGCCGAAATCAGCCCCAGCATTTT. V gene TRBV29-1 combines with J gene TRBJ1-5, with 7 bases that match TRBD1. This CDR3 is built from 13 residues. Looked up from germline, CDR1 is SQVTM and CDR2 is ANQGSEA. V gave up 4 bases and J gave up 4 bases; unmatched junction bases: 4.